These 27 T cell receptor beta chains originate from one sample sequenced in a study of blood T cell repertoires in COVID-19. Assay: immunoSEQ multiplex PCR; the TCRdb copy retains only in-frame clones and omits some. The profile shows around 320,000 clones, roughly 89% of them singletons. Material: PBMCs or T cells enriched from blood (not recorded which). The receptors were sampled from a woman aged 50 to 65 who had been exposed to COVID-19.

This clone is a singleton in its sample. V gene TRBV12-5 combines with J gene TRBJ1-3; the match to TRBD1 covers 7 bases. J was trimmed by 0 bases and V by 0 bases; bases with no gene match: 8. CDR1 and CDR2 from the germline V gene are LGHNT and FRNRAP. This CDR3 contains 18 residues. CDR3 protein: CASGLVHSDRTSGNTIYF. For the CDR3, the DNA is TGTGCTAGTGGTTTGGTACACTCGGACAGGACCTCTGGAAACACCATATATTTT. The full variable domain, in which reference TRBV12-5 and TRBJ1-3 provide the parts outside the CDR3, is DARVTQTPRHKVTEMGQEVTMRCQPILGHNTVFWYRQTMMQGLELLAYFRNRAPLDDSGMPKDRFSAEMPDATLATLKIQPSEPRDSAVYFCASGLVHSDRTSGNTIYFGEGSWLTVV.

The chain employs TRBV7-8 and TRBJ2-3; D remains unclear. The CDR3 is 13 amino acids. V lost 5 bases to trimming and J lost 0 bases, with 6 bases between them. CDR1 SGHVS and CDR2 FQNEAQ come from the germline V gene. CDR3 in DNA: TGTGCCAGCAGCCCCTTGAGCACAGATACGCAGTATTTT. This codes for CASSPLSTDTQYF.

This chain uses TRBV6-5 with TRBJ1-4, with D perhaps matching TRBD1 (6 bases). The length of the CDR3 is 15 residues. Trimming left V 6 bases short and J 3 bases short, with 14 bases between. The germline CDR1 and CDR2 sequences are MNHEY and SVGAGI. The CDR3 region is CASRPTGTANEKLFF. In DNA, the CDR3 is TGTGCCAGCAGACCCACAGGGACGGCTAATGAAAAACTGTTTTTT.

The chain is built from TRBV5-6 and TRBJ2-5, with TRBD1 matching over 7 bases. This CDR3 is built from 17 residues. V was clipped by 4 bases and J by 3 bases; unmatched bases: 15. Germline V gene lookup returns CDR1 SGHDT and CDR2 YYEEEE. The CDR3 DNA is TGTGCCAGCAGCATAGGTCCGGGACAGCCTCTGAAAGAGACCCAGTACTTC. Amino acid sequence: CASSIGPGQPLKETQYF.

The chain links TRBV3-1 (or the pseudogene TRBV3-2) to TRBJ2-7; TRBD2 matches 9 bases. V gave up 4 bases and J gave up 2 bases; unmatched junction bases: 12. Looked up from germline, CDR1 is LGHDT and CDR2 is YNNKEL (reference sequence). The CDR3 covers 17 residues. Here the CDR3 reads CASSPLKGAGGPYEQYF. The DNA for the CDR3 is TGTGCCAGCAGCCCCCTTAAGGGGGCGGGGGGGCCCTACGAGCAGTACTTC.

V and J are TRBV5-4 and TRBJ1-5; D is unresolved. The CDR3 runs 12 residues. The ends were cut back, 9 bases at V and 6 bases at J, with 13 bases in the middle. The germline gives CDR1 SGHNT, CDR2 YYREEE (reference sequence). The CDR3 is CATSQVGQPQHF. CDR3 DNA: TGTGCCACCTCTCAAGTCGGTCAGCCCCAGCATTTT.

This clone was recorded a few times. J is TRBJ1-4 and V is TRBV5-1; D gene unclear. The CDR3 is made up of 16 amino acids. V was cut by 0 bases and J by 7 bases, with 16 bases left in between. CDR1 and CDR2 from the germline V gene are SGHRS and YFSETQ. The CDR3 loop is CASSLGPIQTGEKLFF. The CDR3, as DNA: TGCGCCAGCAGCTTGGGCCCGATCCAGACTGGTGAAAAACTGTTTTTT.

The chain links TRBV24-1 to TRBJ1-5; the match to TRBD1 covers 8 bases. This CDR3 is built from 16 residues. CDR1 KGHDR and CDR2 SFDVKD come from the germline V gene. The V segment lost 4 bases and the J segment 1 base; nucleotides outside the gene matches: 5. The CDR3 bases are TGTGCCACCAGTGACGAACGGACAGGGAGCAATCAGCCCCAGCATTTT. Translation: CATSDERTGSNQPQHF.

This chain connects TRBV7-9 to TRBJ1-4; tentative D call: TRBD1 (6 bases). V shed 7 bases and J shed 8 bases, with 17 bases lying between them. The CDR3 length is 14 residues. Germline V gives CDR1 SEHNR, CDR2 FQNEAQ (reference sequence). DNA for the CDR3: TGTGCCAGCACTGTGTCTGGGGGCGCCGAAAAACTGTTTTTT. Protein product: CASTVSGGAEKLFF.

This clone showed up just once. The chain carries TRBV5-1 and TRBJ1-3; 8 bases are a match to TRBD1. CDR1 and CDR2 (germline): SGHRS, YFSETQ. The CDR3 runs to 16 residues. J gave up 0 bases and V 4 bases, and 6 bases lay outside the gene matches. CDR3 sequence (DNA): TGCGCCAGCAGCCCAAGGACAGGGACCTCTGGAAACACCATATATTTT. It translates to CASSPRTGTSGNTIYF.

The rearrangement joins TRBV11-2 to TRBJ2-5; tentative D call: TRBD1 (6 bases). CDR1 and CDR2 (germline): SGHAT, FQNNGV. Trimming took off 0 bases at V and 4 bases at J, with 15 bases between the two ends. The CDR3 totals 16 residues. CDR3 coding DNA: TGTGCCAGCAGCTTAGATCCCGCAGGGGCAGTAGAGACCCAGTACTTC. This translates into CASSLDPAGAVETQYF. The entire variable domain, with the rest obtained from reference TRBV11-2 and TRBJ2-5, is as follows: EAGVAQSPRYKIIEKRQSVAFWCNPISGHATLYWYQQILGQGPKLLIQFQNNGVVDDSQLPKDRFSAERLKGVDSTLKIQPAKLEDSAVYLCASSLDPAGAVETQYFGPGTRLLVL.

The gene calls are TRBV6-2 or TRBV6-3 and TRBJ1-5; TRBD1 might be the D (5 bases). The ends were cut back, 5 bases at V and 2 bases at J, with 10 bases in the middle. The CDR3 totals 14 residues. Germline CDR1 reads MNHEY; CDR2 reads SVGEGT. CDR3 bases: TGTGCCAGCAGTAACACAGGTCGCAATCAGCCCCAGCATTTT. Amino acid sequence: CASSNTGRNQPQHF.

This rearrangement joins TRBV5-1 to TRBJ1-1; D might be TRBD1 (6 bases). V lost 0 bases, J lost 3 bases, and 15 bases lay in between. The CDR3 totals 16 residues. Germline V gene sequence: CDR1 SGHRS, CDR2 YFSETQ. The CDR3 nucleotides are TGCGCCAGCAGCTTGGCCAGCGGGGGGGCAGACACTGAAGCTTTCTTT. Encoded protein: CASSLASGGADTEAFF.

The rearrangement uses TRBV7-8 and TRBJ2-6, with D unresolved. This CDR3 is built from 14 residues. The germline CDR1 and CDR2 sequences are SGHVS and FQNEAQ. V was trimmed by 5 bases and J by 1 base, leaving 6 bases between them. This CDR3 is CASSPSSGANVLTF. DNA of the CDR3: TGTGCCAGCAGCCCCAGTTCTGGGGCCAACGTCCTGACTTTC.

The chain employs TRBV28 and TRBJ1-2, with D tentatively TRBD1 (5 bases). Germline V lookup: CDR1 MDHEN, CDR2 SYDVKM. This CDR3 is 14 amino acids long. The V end lost 4 bases, the J end lost 2 bases, and 11 bases lay between the germline ends. The CDR3 DNA sequence: TGTGCCAGCAGTTCCTCGGGGGAGAACTATGGCTACACCTTC. Its translation is CASSSSGENYGYTF.

As for this clone: One end of the junction is discordant with germline, which a read error may explain. V is TRBV11-3 and J is TRBJ2-7; 7 positions agree with TRBD1. CDR3 length: 14 residues. Germline V gives CDR1 SGHNT, CDR2 YENEEA. The CDR3 DNA sequence: TGTGCCAGCAGCCCCCGAGGGGGCTCCCACGAGCAGTACTTC. Its protein product is CASSPRGGSHEQYF.

The J gene is TRBJ1-2, the V gene TRBV11-2; no reliable D call. Looked up from germline, CDR1 is SGHAT and CDR2 is FQNNGV. Trimming removed 1 base at V and 0 bases at J, with 6 bases between. The CDR3 is 14 amino acids. As DNA, the CDR3 is TGTGCCAGCAGCTTAGGGTTAGCTAACTATGGCTACACCTTC. Its protein product is CASSLGLANYGYTF.

The chain recombines TRBV6-5 with TRBJ2-7; possibly TRBD1 for D (6 bases). V dropped 6 bases and J dropped 3 bases, with 15 bases sitting between them. Germline CDR1 MNHEY, CDR2 SVGAGI. The CDR3 length is 14 residues. CDR3 nucleotide sequence: TGTGCCAGCAGCACGACAGGATCGGTCTACGAGCAGTACTTC. Its translation: CASSTTGSVYEQYF.

The chain links TRBV5-1 to TRBJ2-7; a weak D match, TRBD2 (7 bases). This CDR3 has 13 amino acids. V was shortened by 4 bases and J by 3 bases, with 11 bases between the two germline ends. Germline loops: CDR1 SGHRS, CDR2 YFSETQ. CDR3 DNA: TGCGCCAGCAGCCGGGGGGCTTTCTACGAGCAGTACTTC. Protein product: CASSRGAFYEQYF.

This clone was seen a single time. The chain recombines TRBV7-9 with TRBJ1-1; D possibly corresponds to TRBD1 (5 bases). The CDR3 is made up of 16 amino acids. Germline V gene sequence: CDR1 SEHNR, CDR2 FQNEAQ (reference sequence). Trimming removed 5 bases from V and 3 bases from J, with 19 bases in between. The CDR3 here is CASSPWTPDIDTEAFF. The CDR3 DNA is TGTGCCAGCAGCCCATGGACCCCGGACATCGACACTGAAGCTTTCTTT.

The chain has TRBV5-4 and TRBJ1-1; tentatively, D is TRBD1 (6 bases). The germline gives CDR1 SGHNT, CDR2 YYREEE (reference sequence). The CDR3 spans 15 residues. Trimming pared 4 bases from V and 4 bases from J, leaving 17 bases between. The CDR3 DNA sequence: TGTGCCAGCAGCGTTTCTCGGACAGTAGGCACTGAAGCTTTCTTT. Translated: CASSVSRTVGTEAFF. The full variable domain, in which reference TRBV5-4 and TRBJ1-1 provide the parts outside the CDR3, is ETGVTQSPTHLIKTRGQQVTLRCSSQSGHNTVSWYQQALGQGPQFIFQYYREEENGRGNFPPRFSGLQFPNYSSELNVNALELDDSALYLCASSVSRTVGTEAFFGQGTRLTVV.

This chain joins TRBV7-9 and TRBJ1-2, with D unresolved. Germline CDR1 reads SEHNR; CDR2 reads FQNEAQ (reference sequence). V lost 5 bases, J lost 6 bases, and 10 bases lay in between. CDR3 length equals 12 residues. CDR3 coding DNA: TGTGCCAGCAGCGCTAGGTCTGATGGCTACACCTTC. Translation gives CASSARSDGYTF.

This clone occurred a few times. The chain employs TRBV14 and TRBJ2-3; D unresolved. The CDR3 length is 12 residues. Germline V lookup: CDR1 SGHDN, CDR2 FVKESK. V was trimmed by 1 base and J by 5 bases, leaving 4 bases between them. CDR3 nucleotides: TGTGCCAGCAGCCAAGTCGGAGATACGCAGTATTTT. This codes for CASSQVGDTQYF.

The chain employs TRBV5-4 and TRBJ2-3; 13 bases match TRBD2. The CDR3 has 16 residues. V lost 4 bases, J lost 1 base, and 3 bases stayed unmatched. The germline V gene has CDR1 SGHNT and CDR2 YYREEE (reference sequence). The CDR3 DNA is TGTGCCAGCAGCCGCGGACTAGCGGGGGGCACAGATACGCAGTATTTT. Its translation is CASSRGLAGGTDTQYF.

The chain employs TRBV30 and TRBJ2-3; 8 bases map to TRBD1. CDR3 length: 15 amino acids. Looked up from germline, CDR1 is GTSNPN and CDR2 is SVGIG (reference sequence). Germline trimming cut 3 bases from V and 0 bases from J; bases unmatched to any gene: 5. The CDR3 reads CAWSRDRPSTDTQYF. The CDR3 nucleotides are TGTGCCTGGAGCAGGGACAGGCCTAGCACAGATACGCAGTATTTT.

J is TRBJ2-7 and V is TRBV4-2; 9 nucleotides match TRBD1. Germline CDR1 reads LGHNA; CDR2 reads YNFKEQ. This CDR3 is built from 16 residues. Trimming cost V 3 bases and J 2 bases; bases outside gene matches: 8. CDR3 nucleotides: TGTGCCAGCAGCCAGCTCGGTGGACAGGGGACCTACGAGCAGTACTTC. Translating gives CASSQLGGQGTYEQYF.

The rearrangement joins TRBV6-5 to TRBJ1-5; no clear D. Trimming shortened V by 8 bases and J by 4 bases, and 9 bases separated the two germline ends. This CDR3 is 12 amino acids long. Germline V lookup: CDR1 MNHEY, CDR2 SVGAGI. The CDR3 region has the DNA TGTGCCAGCGGAGCCCGGAATCAGCCCCAGCATTTT. Protein sequence: CASGARNQPQHF.